The 29 T cell receptor beta chains below were found in one sample sequenced in a study of T cells in Graves' hyperthyroidism and ophthalmopathy. Template material for amplifying TCR beta CDR3 regions consisted of RNA transcripts. First-round RT-PCR of the TCR CDR3 relied on the HTBI primer set. TCRdb recomputed calls from the multiplex PCR reads with MiXCR, one row per CDR3 protein. The top ten hold 25% to 30% of the sample, which has 300,000 to 500,000 distinct CDR3 sequences, around 15% seen once. The sequenced material came from blood. The origin of the receptors is a man aged 45 to 65 with Graves' ophthalmopathy.

This clonotype was detected many times. The rearrangement uses TRBV5-4 and TRBJ2-7; the match to TRBD2 covers 9 bases. Germline V gives CDR1 SGHNT, CDR2 YYREEE (reference sequence). The V and J ends lost 1 base and 2 bases, in that order; junction bases with no gene match: 4. The CDR3 has 15 amino acids. CDR3 residues: CASSLKREATYEQYF. The DNA for the CDR3 is TGTGCCAGCAGCTTGAAGCGGGAGGCGACCTACGAGCAGTACTTC.

This clonotype was detected ten times or more. The chain joins TRBV18 to TRBJ2-1; the D gene is possibly TRBD2 (5 bases). Germline values: CDR1 KGHSH, CDR2 LQKENI. This CDR3 has 17 amino acids. V was clipped by 1 base and J by 0 bases, with 13 bases between them. The CDR3 region has the DNA TGTGCCAGCTCACCACAAGGAGCGGAGATCTCCTACAATGAGCAGTTCTTC. Its translation is CASSPQGAEISYNEQFF.

A few counts support this clonotype. The chain couples TRBV12-3 or TRBV12-4 to TRBJ1-3; D is unclear. The CDR3 totals 13 residues. Deletions cut 6 bases from V and 8 bases from J, with 14 bases between. CDR3: CASSQIRLDTIYF. The CDR3 bases are TGTGCCAGCAGCCAAATTAGGTTGGACACCATATATTTT.

This clonotype was counted ten times or more. The CDR3 DNA is TGTGCCAGCAGTGGCGGGCGGGGGGCCTACGAGCAGTACTTC. The encoded protein is CASSGGRGAYEQYF. V usage is TRBV2 and J usage is TRBJ2-7, with 8 bases matching TRBD2. Trimming at V came to 4 bases and at J to 2 bases, leaving 4 bases not matched to a gene. Per germline, CDR1 SNHLY and CDR2 FYNNEI. The CDR3 loop spans 14 amino acids.

This clonotype was counted ten times or more. The chain couples TRBV30 to TRBJ2-2, with D hard to call. Trimming took off 0 bases at V and 4 bases at J, with 9 bases between the two ends. Germline V gene lookup returns CDR1 GTSNPN and CDR2 SVGIG (reference sequence). CDR3 length equals 14 residues. The CDR3 nucleotides are TGTGCCTGGAGTGTAGGTTCTAGCACCGGGGAGCTGTTTTTT. It specifies CAWSVGSSTGELFF. Together with reference TRBV30 and TRBJ2-2, the CDR3 gives the full variable domain: SQTIHQWPATLVQPVGSPLSLECTVEGTSNPNLYWYRQAAGRGLQLLFYSVGIGQISSEVPQNLSASRPQDRQFILSSKKLLLSDSGFYLCAWSVGSSTGELFFGEGSRLTVL.

Points on this clonotype: Sequence at one end of the junction differs from germline and may be a read error. DNA for the CDR3: TGTGCCAGCATACAGGGTTATATTTCACCCCTCCACTTT. It specifies CASIQGYISPLHF. This chain links TRBV2 with TRBJ1-6; D may be TRBD1 (6 bases). The length of the CDR3 is 13 residues. CDR1 is SNHLY, CDR2 FYNNEI, per germline.

This clonotype was observed a few times. This sequence joins TRBV12-5 and TRBJ2-1; 10 bases are a match to TRBD2. J lost 8 bases, V lost 3 bases, and 4 bases had no gene match. The CDR3 is made up of 14 amino acids. The V gene's germline CDR1 is LGHNT and CDR2 FRNRAP. The CDR3 bases are TGTGCTAGTGGTTTCAGTCTAGCGGGAGATGAGCAGTTCTTC. It codes for CASGFSLAGDEQFF.

This clonotype was seen a handful of times. V and J are TRBV13 and TRBJ1-4; D unresolved. The germline V gene encodes CDR1 PRHDT and CDR2 FYEKMQ (reference sequence). This CDR3 has 13 amino acids. The V and J ends lost 0 bases and 7 bases respectively, with 6 bases between them. The CDR3 protein is CASSLGAVEKLFF. The CDR3 nucleotides read TGTGCCAGCAGCTTAGGGGCGGTTGAAAAACTGTTTTTT.

The chain links TRBV6-5 to TRBJ1-2; D not certain. V lost 2 bases and J lost 4, with 14 bases in between. The germline V gene encodes CDR1 MNHEY and CDR2 SVGAGI. The CDR3 spans 15 residues. The CDR3 is CASSYGGRAIYGYTF. For the CDR3, the DNA is TGTGCCAGCAGTTACGGTGGGAGAGCAATCTATGGCTACACCTTC.

This clonotype was observed a handful of times. This rearrangement joins TRBV28 to TRBJ1-5, with D maybe TRBD1 (6 bases). V lost 8 bases, J lost 6 bases, and 17 bases lay in between. There are 14 residues in the CDR3. The germline V gene encodes CDR1 MDHEN and CDR2 SYDVKM. The CDR3 DNA sequence: TGTGCCAGCGCCCCCGGGGGGCTGCGTCAGCCCCAGCATTTT. Translation gives CASAPGGLRQPQHF. Full variable domain (missing parts from reference TRBV28 and TRBJ1-5): DVKVTQSSRYLVKRTGEKVFLECVQDMDHENMFWYRQDPGLGLRLIYFSYDVKMKEKGDIPEGYSVSREKKERFSLILESASTNQTSMYLCASAPGGLRQPQHFGDGTRLSIL.

This clonotype was detected only a few times. The chain is built from TRBV6-1 and TRBJ2-5, with 7 bases lining up with TRBD1. The J segment lost 5 bases and the V segment lost 6 bases, leaving 12 bases of the junction unmatched. Germline values: CDR1 MNHNS, CDR2 SASEGT. The CDR3 runs 15 residues. The CDR3 DNA sequence: TGTGCCAGCAGAGGGGGCAGGGTCGCAACGGAGACCCAGTACTTC. It translates to CASRGGRVATETQYF.

This clonotype came up many times. The chain combines TRBV12-3 or TRBV12-4 with TRBJ2-1; TRBD2 aligns across 12 bases. V gave up 6 bases and J gave up 5 bases; unmatched junction bases: 2. CDR3 size: 14 residues. The CDR3 DNA sequence: TGTGCCAGCAGCAGACTAGCGGGGGACAATGAGCAGTTCTTC. Translated: CASSRLAGDNEQFF.

This clonotype was seen more than once but under ten times. V gene TRBV28 combines with J gene TRBJ2-1; no clear D. This CDR3 is built from 13 residues. V gave up 5 bases and J gave up 14 bases, with 19 bases separating them. Germline V gene lookup returns CDR1 MDHEN and CDR2 SYDVKM. CDR3 in DNA: TGTGCCAGCAGTAAACCCACGATCAAAGTAGAGTTCTTC. The encoded protein is CASSKPTIKVEFF.

This clonotype has ten or more counts. The chain is built from TRBV6-5 and TRBJ1-6; weak D call: TRBD1 (5 bases). Germline lookup yields CDR1 MNHEY and CDR2 SVGAGI. The V gene lost 0 bases and the J gene lost 5 bases, with 14 bases spanning the gap. The CDR3 is made up of 17 amino acids. CDR3 in DNA: TGTGCCAGCAGTTACTCGGGACTGGCAGGAGATAATTCACCCCTCCACTTT. Its translation is CASSYSGLAGDNSPLHF.

The chain combines TRBV19 with TRBJ2-7; a weak D match, TRBD1 (6 bases). Trimming left V 4 bases short and J 2 bases short, with 15 bases between. The CDR3 extends over 15 amino acids. Per the germline V gene, CDR1 is LNHDA and CDR2 is SQIVND (reference sequence). CDR3 in DNA: TGTGCCAGTAGTACGCGACAGGTCGGCACCTACGAGCAGTACTTC. It encodes CASSTRQVGTYEQYF. The entire variable domain, with the rest obtained from reference TRBV19 and TRBJ2-7, is as follows: DGGITQSPKYLFRKEGQNVTLSCEQNLNHDAMYWYRQDPGQGLRLIYYSQIVNDFQKGDIAEGYSVSREKKESFPLTVTSAQKNPTAFYLCASSTRQVGTYEQYFGPGTRLTVT.

Of note for this clonotype: Since a much larger clone is just one base distant, this may be a read error. The chain links TRBV12-5 to TRBJ2-2; the D is unclear. The germline V and J ends were trimmed by 3 bases and 0 bases, with 5 bases remaining between them. The CDR3 sequence is 14 residues long. The germline V gene encodes CDR1 LGHNT and CDR2 FRNRAP. CDR3 sequence (DNA): TGTGCTAGTGGTTTATCGACGAACACCGGGGAGCTGTTTTTT. Translating gives CASGLSTNTGELFF.

This clonotype has only a few counts. The chain combines TRBV20-1 with TRBJ2-7; 7 positions agree with TRBD1. This CDR3 region has 12 residues. V trimming: 4 bases; J trimming: 2 bases; junction bases outside the gene matches: 2. CDR1 is DFQATT, CDR2 SNEGSKA, per germline (reference sequence). The CDR3 protein is CSATQGPYEQYF. In nucleotides, the CDR3 is TGCAGTGCTACACAGGGGCCCTACGAGCAGTACTTC.

This clonotype turned up a few times. J is TRBJ2-7 and V is TRBV13, with TRBD2 identical over 12 bases. V gave up 4 bases and J gave up 7 bases; unmatched junction bases: 8. From germline, CDR1 is PRHDT and CDR2 FYEKMQ (reference sequence). The length of the CDR3 is 15 residues. Written as DNA, the CDR3 is TGTGCCAGCAGCTCCCTAGCGGGAGGGCCTGGTGAGCAGTACTTC. Translating gives CASSSLAGGPGEQYF.

There are a few counts of this clonotype. V is TRBV19 and J is TRBJ1-2; 9 nucleotides align to TRBD1. CDR1 is LNHDA, CDR2 SQIVND, per germline (reference sequence). The V gene end was trimmed by 5 bases and the J gene end by 10 bases; junction bases not matched to a gene: 5. The CDR3 sequence is 12 residues long. CDR3 in amino acids: CASSGTGIDYTF. CDR3 sequence (DNA): TGTGCCAGTAGTGGGACAGGGATCGACTACACCTTC.

The sample holds many counts of this clonotype. J is TRBJ2-7 and V is TRBV7-3; 12 bases map to TRBD2. The CDR3 runs 14 residues. The V gene's germline CDR1 is SGHTA and CDR2 FQGTGA. V lost 5 bases to trimming and J lost 7 bases; unmatched junction nucleotides: 6. CDR3 coding DNA: TGTGCCAGCAGCCTGACTAGCGGGAGTTTTGAGCAGTACTTC. Residues: CASSLTSGSFEQYF.

In its sample, this clonotype was seen many times. This chain connects TRBV3-1 to TRBJ1-1; possible D gene TRBD1, 5 bases. V was clipped by 0 bases and J by 5 bases, with 10 bases between them. CDR3 length equals 14 residues. Germline CDR1 and CDR2: LGHDT and YNNKEL (reference sequence). CDR3 protein: CASSQDHGGTEAFF. CDR3 nucleotides: TGTGCCAGCAGCCAAGATCACGGGGGGACTGAAGCTTTCTTT.

This clonotype was recorded many times. This chain joins TRBV11-3 and TRBJ2-1; the match to TRBD2 covers 10 bases. The germline gives CDR1 SGHNT, CDR2 YENEEA. The CDR3 totals 13 residues. Trimming removed 3 bases from V and 10 bases from J; junction bases left unmatched: 3. The CDR3 DNA sequence: TGTGCCAGCAGCTTTAGCGGGAGGAGGGAGCAGTTCTTC. Translation gives CASSFSGRREQFF. The entire variable domain, with the rest obtained from reference TRBV11-3 and TRBJ2-1, is as follows: EAGVVQSPRYKIIEKKQPVAFWCNPISGHNTLYWYLQNLGQGPELLIRYENEEAVDDSQLPKDRFSAERLKGVDSTLKIQPAELGDSAVYLCASSFSGRREQFFGPGTRLTVL.

This chain links TRBV12-3 or TRBV12-4 with TRBJ1-1; a possible D gene is TRBD1 (5 bases). CDR3 size: 15 residues. The V end lost 0 bases, the J end lost 10 bases, and 18 bases lay between the germline ends. As DNA, the CDR3 is TGTGCCAGCAGTTTAGCGTCGGCAGGGAGACAAGTAGCTTTCTTT. Translated, it gives CASSLASAGRQVAFF.

The chain couples TRBV5-1 to TRBJ2-1; 11 bases align to TRBD2. The CDR3 has 16 residues. The germline CDR1 and CDR2 sequences are SGHRS and YFSETQ. Germline trimming cut 3 bases from V and 4 bases from J; bases unmatched to any gene: 6. CDR3 protein: CASSSGRLAGYNEQFF. The CDR3 DNA sequence: TGCGCCAGCAGCTCCGGCCGACTAGCGGGGTACAATGAGCAGTTCTTC. The variable domain in full, with the rest retrieved from reference TRBV5-1 and TRBJ2-1, is KAGVTQTPRYLIKTRGQQVTLSCSPISGHRSVSWYQQTPGQGLQFLFEYFSETQRNKGNFPGRFSGRQFSNSRSEMNVSTLELGDSALYLCASSSGRLAGYNEQFFGPGTRLTVL.

This clonotype was counted at least ten times. The chain carries TRBV5-4 and TRBJ2-5; 11 bases fit TRBD2. The CDR3 loop spans 15 amino acids. Losses at the gene ends were 3 bases for V and 5 bases for J; bases not matched to a gene: 6. Germline CDR1 is SGHNT and CDR2 is YYREEE (reference sequence). The CDR3 spells CASSSRTSGRETQYF. The CDR3 DNA follows: TGTGCCAGCAGCTCCAGGACTAGCGGGCGGGAGACCCAGTACTTC.

This clonotype was recorded at least ten times. V usage is TRBV27 and J usage is TRBJ2-3, with 7 bases lining up with TRBD2. Trimming took 5 bases from V and 2 from J; bases not matched to a gene: 4. The CDR3 has 14 amino acids. CDR1 is MNHEY and CDR2 is SMNVEV in the germline V gene (reference sequence). The CDR3 region has the DNA TGTGCCAGCAGTCCGCGGGGGTTCACAGATACGCAGTATTTT. Translation: CASSPRGFTDTQYF.

The chain is built from TRBV10-3 and TRBJ1-6; no clear D. CDR1 ENHRY and CDR2 SYGVKD come from the germline V gene. The CDR3 totals 12 residues. V lost 0 bases, J lost 9 bases, and 3 bases lay in between. CDR3 nucleotides: TGTGCCATCAGTGAGTCAGCTTCACCCCTCCACTTT. Protein sequence: CAISESASPLHF.

This clonotype was observed a handful of times. A much more abundant neighbour one base away suggests this may be a read error. This chain uses TRBV2 with TRBJ2-1; 7 nucleotides align to TRBD2. V shed 3 bases and J 5 bases; nucleotides not matched to a gene: 16. Per the germline V gene, CDR1 is SNHLY and CDR2 is FYNNEI. The CDR3 has 18 residues. The CDR3 nucleotides are TGTGCCAGCAGTGATTTTAGATCAGGAGCGGGGACCGACAATGAGCAGTTCTTC. Encoded protein: CASSDFRSGAGTDNEQFF.

The chain couples TRBV27 to TRBJ2-2; possibly TRBD2 for D (5 bases). V dropped 8 bases and J dropped 4 bases, with 17 bases sitting between them. The CDR3 length is 15 residues. Per germline, CDR1 MNHEY and CDR2 SMNVEV (reference sequence). DNA of the CDR3: TGTGCCAGCCCTAGCCTCGGACGGCCCACCGGGGAGCTGTTTTTT. Protein product: CASPSLGRPTGELFF.